This TCR beta chain was retrieved from a study of T cells expressing NK-cell markers. At the level of the study: The sequencing cohort of eight donors included seven HCMV-seropositive individuals and one seronegative individual. Study results and caveats: Researchers report these clonotypes also headed the CD3+CD56-NKG2C+ fraction in four donors.

Details on this clonotype: The antigen is undetermined.

TCRdb reprocessed the 5' RACE reads, keeping one entry per CDR3 protein, no DNA. This sample's table has about 460,000 distinct CDR3 sequences. This CDR3 is built from 11 residues. Germline assignment: CDR1 SQVTM and CDR2 ANQGSEA. The J gene is TRBJ2-1, the V gene TRBV29-1. The clonotype comes from a woman aged 45-60 years in good health. Sequenced: blood T cells: a sorted CD56 or NKG2C T cell subset, CD4+ or CD8+ T cells, or bulk PBMC T cells (not recorded which). The CDR3 loop reads CSVGSYNEQFF.